Listed here are 21 T cell receptor beta chains from one sample, sequenced in a study of patients and donors after allogeneic stem cell transplantation. Each CDR3 protein is one row after TCRdb ran MiXCR on the RT-PCR reads. The data hold some 230,000 distinct CDR3 sequences, with roughly 15% observed a single time. Sequenced: blood, either unsorted or a sorted T cell fraction (not recorded which). The receptors originated from a human donor who was either an allogeneic HSCT recipient or a stem cell or donor lymphocyte infusion donor (not recorded which). It is not recorded whose cells these are; they may come from a transplant donor.

This chain links TRBV7-2 with TRBJ2-5; D is unresolved. Between the trimmed V and J ends, which lost 1 base and 2 bases, there was a span of 17 bases. The CDR3 consists of 17 residues. Germline V lookup: CDR1 SGHTA, CDR2 FQGNSA. The CDR3 loop is CASSLEGRGYGQETQYF. CDR3 sequence (DNA): TGTGCCAGCAGCTTAGAGGGTCGCGGCTATGGTCAAGAGACCCAGTACTTC. Filled out from reference TRBV7-2 and TRBJ2-5, the complete variable domain reads GAGVSQSPSNKVTEKGKDVELRCDPISGHTALYWYRQSLGQGLEFLIYFQGNSAPDKSGLPSDRFSAERTGGSVSTLTIQRTQQEDSAVYLCASSLEGRGYGQETQYFGPGTRLLVL.

The chain has TRBV27 and TRBJ1-1, with D uncertain. This CDR3 has 14 amino acids. Trimming shortened V by 2 bases and J by 0 bases, and 7 bases separated the two germline ends. Germline CDR1 and CDR2: MNHEY and SMNVEV (reference sequence). The CDR3 bases are TGTGCCAGCAGTTTAATCCGGATGAACACTGAAGCTTTCTTT. Protein product: CASSLIRMNTEAFF.

The genes are TRBV18 and TRBJ2-2; 11 bases are a match to TRBD2. The CDR3 is made up of 18 amino acids. Germline CDR1 is KGHSH and CDR2 is LQKENI. V gave up 2 bases and J gave up 6 bases; unmatched junction bases: 11. CDR3 in DNA: TGTGCCAGCTCACCAGGGACTAGCGGTTGGGGGACCGCCGGGGAGCTGTTTTTT. It yields the protein CASSPGTSGWGTAGELFF.

V usage is TRBV29-1 and J usage is TRBJ2-1; D unresolved. CDR1 is SQVTM, CDR2 ANQGSEA, per germline. V was pared by 7 bases and J by 5 bases, with 6 bases between. This CDR3 comprises 10 residues. The CDR3 sequence: CSGWDNEQFF. CDR3 bases: TGCAGCGGTTGGGACAATGAGCAGTTCTTC.

This clonotype occurred many times. The gene calls are TRBV5-1 and TRBJ1-5; possibly TRBD1 for D (6 bases). V lost 2 bases, J lost 4 bases, and 13 bases lay in between. CDR1 SGHRS and CDR2 YFSETQ come from the germline V gene. The CDR3 extends over 15 amino acids. Written as DNA, the CDR3 is TGCGCCAGCAGCTTAGGGACACCGGGGAATCAGCCCCAGCATTTT. Translated, it gives CASSLGTPGNQPQHF.

V gene TRBV7-2 combines with J gene TRBJ2-7; 9 positions match TRBD2. Losses at the gene ends were 0 bases for V and 2 bases for J; bases not matched to a gene: 2. This CDR3 contains 15 residues. CDR1 is SGHTA, CDR2 FQGNSA, per germline. CDR3 protein: CASSLAAGGTYEQYF. CDR3 DNA: TGTGCCAGCAGCTTAGCCGCGGGGGGGACCTACGAGCAGTACTTC.

This clonotype was counted ten times or more. The chain combines TRBV4-2 with TRBJ2-3; possibly TRBD2 for D (6 bases). The CDR3 is 15 amino acids. Trimming took off 0 bases at V and 2 bases at J, with 9 bases between the two ends. CDR1 and CDR2 from the germline V gene are LGHNA and YNFKEQ. As DNA, the CDR3 is TGTGCCAGCAGCCAAGAAACTAGCTTCACAGATACGCAGTATTTT. The encoded protein is CASSQETSFTDTQYF.

In its sample, this clonotype was seen a few times. The V gene is TRBV7-8, the J gene TRBJ1-5, with TRBD1 identical over 9 bases. Germline CDR1 is SGHVS and CDR2 is FQNEAQ. This CDR3 region has 12 residues. J was trimmed by 4 bases and V by 9 bases; bases with no gene match: 1. This CDR3 reads CASGTGNQPQHF. DNA for the CDR3: TGTGCCAGTGGGACAGGGAATCAGCCCCAGCATTTT. Looking up the rest from reference TRBV7-8 and TRBJ1-5 gives the full variable domain: GAGVSQSPRYKVAKRGQDVALRCDPISGHVSLFWYQQALGQGPEFLTYFQNEAQLDKSGLPSDRFFAERPEGSVSTLKIQRTQQEDSAVYLCASGTGNQPQHFGDGTRLSIL.

This clonotype has more than one count but fewer than ten. This chain links TRBV5-1 with TRBJ1-2; TRBD1 agrees at 9 bases. V was clipped by 4 bases and J by 6 bases; unmatched bases: 4. CDR1 is SGHRS, CDR2 YFSETQ, per germline. The CDR3 has 13 amino acids. In DNA, the CDR3 is TGCGCCAGCAGCATCAGACAGGGGGATGGCTACACCTTC. It codes for CASSIRQGDGYTF.

This clonotype was detected only a few times. V gene TRBV5-8 combines with J gene TRBJ1-5, with TRBD1 matching over 9 bases. V was clipped by 0 bases and J by 3 bases; unmatched bases: 1. The CDR3 sequence is 15 residues long. From germline, CDR1 is SGHTS and CDR2 YDEGEE. The CDR3 loop is CASSLDRGHNQPQHF. For the CDR3, the DNA is TGTGCCAGCAGCTTGGACAGGGGGCACAATCAGCCCCAGCATTTT.

The chain has TRBV12-3 or TRBV12-4 and TRBJ2-3; 9 positions agree with TRBD1. This CDR3 contains 14 residues. Trimming removed 6 bases from V and 5 bases from J; junction bases left unmatched: 6. CDR3 DNA: TGTGCCAGCAGCCGGGACAGGGTCGGAGATACGCAGTATTTT. The encoded protein is CASSRDRVGDTQYF.

In its sample, this clonotype was seen many times. The chain has TRBV2 and TRBJ1-1, with 10 bases identical to TRBD1. Unmatched junction bases numbered 2, after V lost 6 bases and J lost 4 bases. The CDR3 length is 13 residues. Germline V CDR1 and CDR2: SNHLY, FYNNEI. In DNA form, the CDR3 reads TGTGCCAGCAGCGGACAGGGGGGCACTGAAGCTTTCTTT. Amino acid sequence: CASSGQGGTEAFF.

The chain links TRBV25-1 to TRBJ2-6; D is undetermined. Germline V gives CDR1 MGHDK, CDR2 SYGVNS. CDR3 length: 15 amino acids. Trimming took 4 bases from V and 1 from J, leaving 8 bases between them. CDR3 amino acids: CASSGLVSGANVLTF. CDR3 coding DNA: TGTGCCAGCAGTGGCCTTGTTTCTGGGGCCAACGTCCTGACTTTC.

The genes are TRBV12-3 or TRBV12-4 and TRBJ1-1; no definite D call. The CDR3 has 11 residues. Deletions cut 5 bases from V and 8 bases from J, with 9 bases between. CDR3 nucleotides: TGTGCCAGCAGTCCCCGCGAGGAAGCTTTCTTT. Translating it yields CASSPREEAFF.

This clonotype has a handful of counts. The chain links TRBV20-1 to TRBJ2-5, with D perhaps matching TRBD1 (5 bases). This CDR3 region has 14 residues. From germline, CDR1 is DFQATT and CDR2 SNEGSKA (reference sequence). Trimming cost V 5 bases and J 5 bases, with 18 bases left between them. The CDR3 protein is CSASPGAEYETQYF. Written as DNA, the CDR3 is TGCAGTGCTTCCCCTGGGGCCGAATATGAGACCCAGTACTTC.

As to this clonotype: A much larger clone differs by one base, so this may be a read error. The V call is TRBV27, the J call TRBJ2-4, with no clear D. CDR1 and CDR2 (germline): MNHEY, SMNVEV (reference sequence). CDR3 length: 11 amino acids. The DNA for the CDR3 is TGTGCCAGCAGGGTCAAAAAGATTCAGTACTTC. Translation gives CASRVKKIQYF.

The CDR3 here is CASSQDISGQGSSISYEQYF. CDR3 DNA: TGCGCCAGCAGCCAAGATATCTCGGGACAGGGGTCGTCCATCTCCTACGAGCAGTACTTC. The rearrangement links TRBV4-1 to TRBJ2-7; TRBD1 matches at 10 bases. Germline CDR1 reads MGHRA; CDR2 reads YSYEKL. Trimming removed 0 bases from V and 0 bases from J; junction bases left unmatched: 14. This CDR3 has 20 residues.

The chain couples TRBV7-8 to TRBJ2-3; unclear D gene. The V gene's germline CDR1 is SGHVS and CDR2 FQNEAQ. V was trimmed by 0 bases and J by 4 bases, leaving 14 bases between them. The CDR3 length is 16 residues. The CDR3 spells CASSLAWSGSADTQYF. In DNA, the CDR3 is TGTGCCAGCAGCTTAGCCTGGTCGGGCTCCGCAGATACGCAGTATTTT.

This clonotype appeared many times. CDR3 in DNA: TGTGCCAGCAGTTCCACCACTAGCTGGGGGCACAATGAGCAGTTCTTC. This gives the protein CASSSTTSWGHNEQFF. The genes are TRBV6-5 and TRBJ2-1; D assignment may be TRBD1 or TRBD2 (6 bases each). Germline V gene sequence: CDR1 MNHEY, CDR2 SVGAGI. The CDR3 has 16 amino acids. Trimming left V 4 bases short and J 5 bases short, with 18 bases between.

The chain has TRBV27 and TRBJ2-1, with D perhaps TRBD1 (7 bases). The CDR3 extends over 13 amino acids. Germline CDR1 MNHEY, CDR2 SMNVEV (reference sequence). With 6 bases removed from V and 7 bases from J, the gap between germline ends came to 13 bases. CDR3 nucleotides: TGTGCCAGCAGGTTCAGGGGGGAGAATGAGCAGTTCTTC. The encoded protein is CASRFRGENEQFF.

At least ten counts were recorded for this clonotype. The V call is TRBV7-2, the J call TRBJ2-3; D is undetermined. With 2 bases removed from V and 6 bases from J, the gap between germline ends came to 12 bases. Germline values: CDR1 SGHTA, CDR2 FQGNSA. The CDR3 extends over 14 amino acids. The DNA for the CDR3 is TGTGCCAGCAGCTTAATGACGTTGGGGGATACGCAGTATTTT. Protein product: CASSLMTLGDTQYF.